Following are 7 T cell receptor beta chains from one sample sequenced in a study of radiotherapy plus CTLA-4 blockade in lung cancer (dated by TCRdb to the late 2010s). The library was generated by the immunoSEQ multiplex PCR assay. TCRdb retrieved this table from immuneACCESS and kept in-frame rearrangements only. Not all clones are present; in checked studies, unresolved V genes account for under half, and no reason is known for the remainder. The sample includes 83,000 or so clones, with around 83% observed a single time. The biggest ten clones account for around 0.76% of the sample. Sequencing was performed on peripheral blood, taken from a patient treated with radiotherapy plus ipilimumab. The origin of the receptors is a human donor with non-small cell lung cancer who had stable disease on radiotherapy plus ipilimumab.

The chain links TRBV23-1 to TRBJ1-6; the D gene is possibly TRBD1 (5 bases). TRBV23-1 qualifies as an ORF whose function is uncertain. CDR3 length: 15 amino acids. Trimming removed 0 bases from V and 7 bases from J, with 10 bases in between. The CDR3 DNA sequence: TGCGCCAGCAGTCAATCGCGGGGGGGGAATTCACCCCTCCACTTT. Translated, it gives CASSQSRGGNSPLHF.

This sequence joins TRBV28 and TRBJ2-5; 14 bases agree with TRBD2. J lost 1 base, V lost 5 bases, and 15 bases had no gene match. The CDR3 consists of 20 residues. CDR1 and CDR2 from the germline V gene are MDHEN and SYDVKM. The chain's CDR3 is CASSPTPGTSGSPRQETQYF. DNA of the CDR3: TGTGCCAGCAGTCCCACCCCCGGGACTAGCGGGAGCCCTCGCCAAGAGACCCAGTACTTC.

The chain is built from TRBV2 and TRBJ1-1; TRBD1 matches 11 bases. Losses at the gene ends were 6 bases for V and 4 bases for J; bases not matched to a gene: 13. The CDR3 contains 17 residues. Germline V gives CDR1 SNHLY, CDR2 FYNNEI. CDR3 in DNA: TGTGCCAGCAGCCCCATAGGACAGGGGGCGCCGAGCACTGAAGCTTTCTTT. It encodes CASSPIGQGAPSTEAFF.

V is TRBV5-8 and J is TRBJ2-1; no clear D gene. The germline V gene has CDR1 SGHTS and CDR2 YDEGEE. V lost 9 bases and J lost 14, with 15 bases in between. This CDR3 region has 10 residues. Here the CDR3 DNA reads TGTGCCACCGAAGACATCGTCGAGTTCTTC. Protein sequence: CATEDIVEFF.

The chain joins TRBV5-1 to TRBJ2-3, with D maybe TRBD2 (7 bases). The V end was cut by 1 base, the J end by 9 bases, with 18 bases between. The germline V gene encodes CDR1 SGHRS and CDR2 YFSETQ. This CDR3 has 15 amino acids. CDR3 DNA: TGCGCCAGCAGCTTGCGGGGGGCCAACGCCGACACGCAGTATTTT. Translated, it gives CASSLRGANADTQYF.

This clone was picked up a small number of times. The genes are TRBV2 and TRBJ2-7; weak D call: TRBD2 (5 bases). From germline, CDR1 is SNHLY and CDR2 FYNNEI. This CDR3 region has 11 residues. Trimming removed 5 bases at V and 5 bases at J, with 7 bases between. This chain's CDR3 is CASSLANEQYF. Written as DNA, the CDR3 is TGTGCCAGCAGTCTAGCTAACGAGCAGTACTTC.

V usage is TRBV5-4 and J usage is TRBJ2-7, with TRBD2 matching 7 bases. V gave up 1 base and J gave up 1 base; unmatched junction bases: 5. Looked up from germline, CDR1 is SGHNT and CDR2 is YYREEE (reference sequence). The CDR3 loop spans 15 amino acids. CDR3 in DNA: TGTGCCAGCAGCTTGAGCCTAGCGGATTCCTACGAGCAGTACTTC. It encodes CASSLSLADSYEQYF.